Given below is one TCR beta chain in context. The antigen remains unidentified. These data belong to a study of CD8 T cells in ankylosing spondylitis. General observations from the study: Several highly homologous variants formed a TCR beta motif that appeared characteristic of ankylosing spondylitis blood.

Quantitative 5'-RACE with molecular barcodes generated TCR beta libraries. TCRdb recomputed calls from the 5' RACE reads with MiXCR, one row per CDR3 protein. The profile shows about 150,000 distinct CDR3 sequences, around 42% of them singletons. The origin of this receptor is a male donor with ankylosing spondylitis. The source material was synovial fluid, either unsorted or a sorted T cell fraction (not recorded which).

The CDR3 nucleotides read TGTGCCAGCAGCTTAACACCAAGCTCCTACAATGAGCAGTTCTTC. Its translation is CASSLTPSSYNEQFF. The chain uses TRBV13 and TRBJ2-1; D is undetermined. CDR3 length: 15 amino acids. The V end lost 2 bases, the J end lost 0 bases, and 8 bases lay between the germline ends. The germline V gene encodes CDR1 PRHDT and CDR2 FYEKMQ (reference sequence).